This paragraph reports one TCR beta chain. As yet, its antigen is unknown. The data were taken from a study of cytomegalovirus exposure and HLA in healthy donors. Study results and limitations: The study labeled approximately 150 TCR beta chains cytomegalovirus-associated.

Researchers ran the PCR with 60 Vbeta and 13 Jbeta primers. Study processing details: The count from a later analysis was tens of millions of unique TCR beta chains, 9.5 million to 11 million of them shared. Assay used: immunoSEQ multiplex PCR; TCRdb lists only in-frame clones, some missing. The DNA gave D and trimming, while V, J and clone size come from that table. The sample gives roughly 170,000 clones, around three quarters of which show up once; 0.65% is in the top ten. This receptor was identified in a boy under 18 in good health and CMV-seronegative. Specimen: PBMCs.

The CDR3 bases are TGTGCCAGCAGCTTAAGACTAGCGGGGTTGAACACCGGGGAGCTGTTTTTT. Its translation: CASSLRLAGLNTGELFF. The chain has TRBV13 and TRBJ2-2; TRBD2 matches at 11 bases. Germline V CDR1 and CDR2: PRHDT, FYEKMQ (reference sequence). CDR3 length equals 17 residues. The V and J ends lost 2 bases and 1 base, in that order; junction bases with no gene match: 3.